This T cell receptor beta chain originates from a study of tumor-infiltrating lymphocytes in primary liver carcinoma. Total RNA (about 500 ng) served as template for TCR beta cDNA synthesis primed by a constant-region primer. A slightly modified ARM-PCR protocol with three nested multiplex PCR rounds produced these TCR beta libraries. TRBV1-TRBV30 forward primers and a C-beta reverse primer were used in the first two PCR rounds, which each ran for approximately 10 cycles. One entry per CDR3 protein results from TCRdb running MiXCR on the multiplex PCR reads. The table lists approximately 210,000 distinct CDR3 sequences, 65% of them singletons. This CDR3 contains 15 residues. CDR1 is SGHAT and CDR2 is FQNNGV in the germline V gene. Both blood RNA, taken from unsorted whole blood, and germline DNA were extracted.

This clonotype was sampled from a woman aged 60 to 75 with primary liver carcinoma and hepatitis B virus infection. Sequences were obtained from peripheral blood. The chain joins TRBV11-2 to TRBJ1-5; no clear D. The tail of the sequence fits TRBJ2-3 better, so the J call may be wrong. Here the CDR3 DNA reads TGTGCCAGCAGCCCGGACGCCGATCGAAATCAGCCCCAGTATTTT. Its translation is CASSPDADRNQPQYF.